The 11 T cell receptor beta chains reported below all come from one sample, sequenced in a study of a mutant IDH1 vaccine in newly diagnosed glioma. Their antigens remain unidentified. The time point denotes: week 23, last vaccination. Vaccine doses each comprised 300 ug of mutant IDH1 20-mer peptide, with topical imiquimod. Sequencing was performed with immunoSEQ multiplex PCR; in TCRdb, only in-frame clones are kept and a portion is missing. Among almost 85,000 clones listed, 70% to 90% were seen once. Material: PBMCs, obtained from a glioma patient whose treatment included an IDH1 peptide vaccine. Receptor source: a man in his thirties or forties with glioma. Some clones in this sample may be carry-over from other donors' samples.

The chain joins TRBV2 to TRBJ1-4, with TRBD1 as a possible D gene (5 bases). In germline, CDR1 is SNHLY, CDR2 FYNNEI. The V end lost 2 bases, the J end lost 8 bases, and 6 bases lay between the germline ends. The CDR3 runs to 12 residues. The CDR3: CASSEWGEKLFF. DNA of the CDR3: TGTGCCAGCAGTGAATGGGGGGAAAAACTGTTTTTT.

The chain employs TRBV7-2 and TRBJ2-3; D remains unclear. CDR3 length: 13 residues. Trimming took off 4 bases at V and 6 bases at J, with 11 bases between the two ends. Per germline, CDR1 SGHTA and CDR2 FQGNSA. For the CDR3, the DNA is TGTGCCAGCAGCTACCTATTCGGTGATACGCAGTATTTT. It encodes CASSYLFGDTQYF. Full variable domain (remainder filled in from reference TRBV7-2 and TRBJ2-3): GAGVSQSPSNKVTEKGKDVELRCDPISGHTALYWYRQSLGQGLEFLIYFQGNSAPDKSGLPSDRFSAERTGGSVSTLTIQRTQQEDSAVYLCASSYLFGDTQYFGPGTRLTVL.

The chain joins TRBV9 to TRBJ1-4; D remains ambiguous. V was clipped by 4 bases and J by 0 bases, with 10 bases between them. Germline V gene data show CDR1 as SGDLS and CDR2 as YYNGEE. There are 15 residues in the CDR3. This CDR3 reads CASSPRHSTNEKLFF. CDR3 DNA: TGTGCCAGCAGCCCACGACACTCAACTAATGAAAAACTGTTTTTT.

V and J are TRBV9 and TRBJ2-5; 8 bases are shared with TRBD2. This CDR3 has 14 residues. Germline V gene sequence: CDR1 SGDLS, CDR2 YYNGEE. Trimming cost V 4 bases and J 5 bases; bases outside gene matches: 7. The DNA of the CDR3 is TGTGCCAGCAGCCCCGGGGGGGGTGCGGAGACCCAGTACTTC. Translating it yields CASSPGGGAETQYF.

This chain uses TRBV2 with TRBJ1-5; 9 bases line up with TRBD1. Germline loops: CDR1 SNHLY, CDR2 FYNNEI. This CDR3 comprises 15 residues. With V trimmed by 6 bases and J by 3 bases, 6 bases remained unmatched. The CDR3 sequence is CASRRDRAYNQPQHF. CDR3 nucleotide sequence: TGTGCCAGCAGGAGGGACAGGGCCTACAATCAGCCCCAGCATTTT.

The chain carries TRBV5-5 and TRBJ2-7; D is perhaps TRBD1 or TRBD2 (5 bases each). CDR3 length: 14 amino acids. Per the germline V gene, CDR1 is SGHKS and CDR2 is YYEKEE (reference sequence). V shed 7 bases and J shed 6 bases, with 20 bases lying between them. The DNA of the CDR3 is TGTGCCAGCGTTGAAAGCGGTGGGGCCGCCGAGCAGTACTTC. This sequence encodes CASVESGGAAEQYF.

J is TRBJ1-3 and V is TRBV11-2; the D gene is possibly TRBD1 (6 bases). V was clipped by 4 bases and J by 0 bases, with 13 bases between them. Germline lookup yields CDR1 SGHAT and CDR2 FQNNGV. The CDR3 extends over 16 amino acids. The CDR3, as DNA: TGTGCCAGCAGCTCTCGGACAGCAGACTCTGGAAACACCATATATTTT. As protein: CASSSRTADSGNTIYF.

V usage is TRBV28 and J usage is TRBJ2-7; D tentatively fits TRBD1 or TRBD2 (5 bases each). There are 13 residues in the CDR3. Trimming cost V 6 bases and J 2 bases, with 11 bases left between them. Germline CDR1 is MDHEN and CDR2 is SYDVKM. This CDR3 is CASSPGAPYEQYF. The CDR3 nucleotides are TGTGCCAGCAGCCCCGGGGCCCCCTACGAGCAGTACTTC.

The chain couples TRBV5-1 to TRBJ2-3; possible D gene TRBD2, 6 bases. The CDR3 runs to 14 residues. CDR1 is SGHRS, CDR2 YFSETQ, per germline. The V end lost 4 bases, the J end lost 3 bases, and 12 bases lay between the germline ends. The CDR3 protein is CASSRRGLTDTQYF. The CDR3 nucleotides read TGCGCCAGCAGCCGGAGGGGTTTGACAGATACGCAGTATTTT. The full variable domain, in which reference TRBV5-1 and TRBJ2-3 provide the parts outside the CDR3, is KAGVTQTPRYLIKTRGQQVTLSCSPISGHRSVSWYQQTPGQGLQFLFEYFSETQRNKGNFPGRFSGRQFSNSRSEMNVSTLELGDSALYLCASSRRGLTDTQYFGPGTRLTVL.

The chain couples TRBV28 to TRBJ1-2, with unresolved D. CDR3 length: 14 amino acids. V shed 7 bases and J shed 3 bases, with 15 bases lying between them. The germline CDR1 and CDR2 sequences are MDHEN and SYDVKM. The CDR3 region has the DNA TGTGCCAGCACTCTCAATACTATTGACTATGGCTACACCTTC. Its translation is CASTLNTIDYGYTF.

V gene TRBV18 combines with J gene TRBJ2-5, with D tentatively TRBD1 (5 bases). V lost 2 bases, J lost 11 bases, and 15 bases lay in between. This CDR3 has 13 amino acids. CDR1 is KGHSH and CDR2 is LQKENI in the germline V gene. The CDR3 reads CASSPTPDPGQYF. As DNA, the CDR3 is TGTGCCAGCTCACCAACCCCCGATCCAGGGCAGTACTTC.